These 6 T cell receptor beta chains were all obtained from the same sample, sequenced in a study of blood T cells in healthy people across ages. A second PCR, run for about 7 to 11 cycles, used a sample-barcoded 5' primer plus a J-beta primer mix. TCRdb processed the 5' RACE reads anew with MiXCR; each CDR3 protein has one entry. The table records hundreds of thousands of distinct CDR3 sequences, 49% of them present only once. The sample comprised blood. All receptors derive from a woman in her sixties in good health.

This clonotype was counted between two and nine times. V is TRBV11-2 and J is TRBJ2-1, with TRBD2 matching 14 bases. Germline lookup yields CDR1 SGHAT and CDR2 FQNNGV. V trimming: 3 bases; J trimming: 5 bases; junction bases outside the gene matches: 18. This CDR3 has 21 residues. CDR3 residues: CASSLVPGTSGSGRRNNEQFF. Written as DNA, the CDR3 is TGTGCCAGCAGCTTGGTTCCCGGGACTAGCGGGAGCGGGCGCCGAAACAATGAGCAGTTCTTC.

The V gene is TRBV28, the J gene TRBJ2-7, with 8 bases identical to TRBD1. The CDR3 covers 16 residues. V lost 4 bases, J lost 1 base, and 9 bases stayed unmatched. CDR1 is MDHEN and CDR2 is SYDVKM in the germline V gene. The CDR3 DNA follows: TGTGCCAGCAGTTCCACAGGGGGTTCCTCTTCCTACGAGCAGTACTTC. Translated: CASSSTGGSSSYEQYF.

Regarding this clonotype: The junction differs from germline at one of its ends, possibly a read error. The chain employs TRBV13 and TRBJ2-3; 7 bases agree with TRBD1. This CDR3 comprises 16 residues. From germline, CDR1 is PRHDT and CDR2 FYEKMQ (reference sequence). CDR3 in amino acids: CAGSRDRAVNTDTQYF. CDR3 sequence (DNA): TGTGCCGGCAGCAGAGACAGGGCTGTCAACACAGATACGCAGTATTTT. The whole variable domain, filled in from reference TRBV13 and TRBJ2-3, reads AAGVIQSPRHLIKEKRETATLKCYPIPRHDTVYWYQQGPGQDPQFLISFYEKMQSDKGSIPDRFSAQQFSDYHSELNMSSLELGDSALYFCAGSRDRAVNTDTQYFGPGTRLTVL.

This clonotype has just a few counts. The chain has TRBV7-2 and TRBJ2-3; possible D gene TRBD1, 7 bases. The CDR3 loop spans 15 amino acids. Trimming took 5 bases from V and 2 from J, leaving 14 bases between them. Germline V gives CDR1 SGHTA, CDR2 FQGNSA. This chain's CDR3 is CASSPQGGSTDTQYF. CDR3 nucleotides: TGTGCCAGCAGCCCCCAGGGGGGCTCCACAGATACGCAGTATTTT.

V usage is TRBV3-1 and J usage is TRBJ1-3; 7 bases agree with TRBD1. The CDR3 totals 15 residues. Germline V gene data show CDR1 as LGHDT and CDR2 as YNNKEL (reference sequence). With 0 bases clipped from V and 4 bases from J, the junction kept 3 bases outside the gene matches. The CDR3 loop is CASSQDRTGGNTIYF. In nucleotides, the CDR3 is TGTGCCAGCAGCCAAGATAGGACAGGCGGAAACACCATATATTTT. Filled out from reference TRBV3-1 and TRBJ1-3, the complete variable domain reads DTAVSQTPKYLVTQMGNDKSIKCEQNLGHDTMYWYKQDSKKFLKIMFSYNNKELIINETVPNRFSPKSPDKAHLNLHINSLELGDSAVYFCASSQDRTGGNTIYFGEGSWLTVV.

The CDR3 nucleotides are TGTGCCAGCAGCCAAGCGACGGACTATGGCTACACCTTC. Translating gives CASSQATDYGYTF. This sequence joins TRBV3-1 and TRBJ1-2; no firm D call. The CDR3 sequence is 13 residues long. Trimming stripped 1 base from V and 3 bases from J, with 6 bases between. Per germline, CDR1 LGHDT and CDR2 YNNKEL (reference sequence).